Below are 23 T cell receptor beta chains sequenced from a single sample in a study of blood T cell repertoires in COVID-19. Sequenced by immunoSEQ multiplex PCR; TCRdb stores in-frame clones only, minus some. The table includes about 25,000 clones, roughly nine tenths detected once. The sequenced sample was peripheral blood. The receptors come from a man aged 65-85 years with acute or convalescent COVID-19.

The CDR3 here is CASSGTPSGYTF. In DNA form, the CDR3 reads TGTGCCTCATCCGGGACACCCTCCGGCTACACCTTC. V and J are TRBV5-6 and TRBJ1-2, with D maybe TRBD1 (6 bases). This CDR3 comprises 12 residues. Germline CDR1 is SGHDT and CDR2 is YYEEEE. Trimming pared 10 bases from V and 8 bases from J, leaving 18 bases between.

The chain employs TRBV2 and TRBJ1-5, with TRBD1 identical over 9 bases. Trimming at V came to 8 bases and at J to 2 bases, leaving 7 bases not matched to a gene. The CDR3 has 15 amino acids. Germline V CDR1 and CDR2: SNHLY, FYNNEI. In DNA, the CDR3 is TGTGCCAGCCGGGTTGACAGGGGGGGCAATCAGCCCCAGCATTTT. This encodes CASRVDRGGNQPQHF.

The V gene is TRBV7-8, the J gene TRBJ2-3, with a weak D call TRBD2 (6 bases). The CDR3 runs to 15 residues. CDR1 SGHVS and CDR2 FQNEAQ come from the germline V gene. Between the trimmed V and J ends, which lost 2 bases and 4 bases, there was a span of 13 bases. In DNA, the CDR3 is TGTGCCAGCAGCTTAAGTATGCTAGCGCCAGATACGCAGTATTTT. This encodes CASSLSMLAPDTQYF.

The chain joins TRBV15 to TRBJ2-7, with TRBD1 matching 8 bases. Germline CDR1 reads LNHNV; CDR2 reads YYDKDF (reference sequence). The CDR3 totals 15 residues. With 0 bases clipped from V and 2 bases from J, the junction kept 3 bases outside the gene matches. In DNA form, the CDR3 reads TGTGCCACCAGCAGAGATGAGGGACAGGCCTACGAGCAGTACTTC. Its translation is CATSRDEGQAYEQYF.

This clone was detected only once. The CDR3 DNA follows: TGTGCCACCAGTGACTCAATTCTAGCGGATACGCAGTATTTT. Protein product: CATSDSILADTQYF. This chain joins TRBV24-1 and TRBJ2-3, with TRBD2 as a possible D gene (6 bases). Germline lookup yields CDR1 KGHDR and CDR2 SFDVKD. The CDR3 totals 14 residues. Trimming took 4 bases from V and 6 from J, leaving 13 bases between them.

J is TRBJ2-1 and V is TRBV10-3, with 7 bases identical to TRBD2. Trimming cost V 2 bases and J 6 bases; bases outside gene matches: 10. CDR1 and CDR2 from the germline V gene are ENHRY and SYGVKD. The CDR3 covers 16 residues. The CDR3 bases are TGTGCCATCAGTGAGGGGCGAAGCGGGATTGGCAATGAGCAGTTCTTC. It translates to CAISEGRSGIGNEQFF.

The genes are TRBV19 and TRBJ1-5; D is ambiguous. CDR3 length: 13 residues. Per the germline V gene, CDR1 is LNHDA and CDR2 is SQIVND (reference sequence). Trimming took 4 bases from V and 0 from J, leaving 4 bases between them. The CDR3 bases are TGTGCCAGTAGTAGGAGTAGCAATCAGCCCCAGCATTTT. This translates into CASSRSSNQPQHF.

V usage is TRBV19 and J usage is TRBJ1-2, with 10 bases that match TRBD1. This CDR3 has 14 amino acids. Germline CDR1 is LNHDA and CDR2 is SQIVND (reference sequence). The junction had 7 bases not matched to a gene; V was cut back by 5 bases and J by 7 bases. CDR3 nucleotides: TGTGCCAGTAGTCTGAGGACAGGGGGACGTGGCTACACCTTC. Protein product: CASSLRTGGRGYTF.

The chain has TRBV9 and TRBJ2-3; 12 bases map to TRBD2. In germline, CDR1 is SGDLS, CDR2 YYNGEE. CDR3 length: 15 residues. V dropped 0 bases and J dropped 12; count of bases not matched to a gene: 8. The CDR3 is CASSVGLAGGTSQYF. CDR3 DNA: TGTGCCAGCAGCGTAGGGCTAGCGGGGGGGACGTCTCAGTATTTT.

The CDR3 here is CASSTGEVYNEQFF. The CDR3 DNA reads TGTGCCAGTAGTACGGGGGAGGTTTACAATGAGCAGTTCTTC. The chain carries TRBV19 and TRBJ2-1; TRBD2 is a possible D gene (6 bases). The CDR3 spans 14 residues. Germline values: CDR1 LNHDA, CDR2 SQIVND (reference sequence). Trimming shortened V by 4 bases and J by 4 bases, and 11 bases separated the two germline ends.

The chain recombines TRBV2 with TRBJ2-7; a weak D match, TRBD1 (6 bases). The CDR3 contains 12 residues. V lost 8 bases to trimming and J lost 3 bases, with 11 bases between them. Germline CDR1 and CDR2: SNHLY and FYNNEI. CDR3 DNA: TGTGCCAGCTCCAGGGGAAGCTACGAGCAGTACTTC. Encoded protein: CASSRGSYEQYF.

The chain carries TRBV27 and TRBJ2-3; 10 bases align to TRBD2. Germline values: CDR1 MNHEY, CDR2 SMNVEV (reference sequence). Germline trimming cut 8 bases from V and 0 bases from J; bases unmatched to any gene: 5. CDR3 length: 15 residues. The CDR3 bases are TGTGCCAGCCTACTAGCGGGGTCTAGCACAGATACGCAGTATTTT. Amino acids: CASLLAGSSTDTQYF.

CDR3 DNA sequence: TGTGCCAGCAGCTTAGAGAGTGCAGATACGCAGTATTTT. As protein: CASSLESADTQYF. The chain combines TRBV7-9 with TRBJ2-3; D remains ambiguous. The CDR3 is 13 amino acids. The V gene's germline CDR1 is SEHNR and CDR2 FQNEAQ (reference sequence). V was pared by 1 base and J by 4 bases, with 6 bases between.

This chain's CDR3 is CASRGGRTSGRTGELFF. In nucleotides, the CDR3 is TGTGCCAGCAGAGGGGGGCGAACTAGCGGGAGGACCGGGGAGCTGTTTTTT. The V call is TRBV27, the J call TRBJ2-2; TRBD2 matches 12 bases. The CDR3 contains 17 residues. V lost 6 bases, J lost 5 bases, and 10 bases stayed unmatched. The germline gives CDR1 MNHEY, CDR2 SMNVEV (reference sequence).

This clone appeared once. The rearrangement links TRBV2 to TRBJ2-1; the match to TRBD1 covers 7 bases. The germline V gene encodes CDR1 SNHLY and CDR2 FYNNEI. V shed 4 bases, J shed 2 bases, and the junction held 5 bases outside the gene matches. The CDR3 covers 15 residues. The CDR3 here is CASSVDQGAYNEQFF. CDR3 DNA: TGTGCCAGCAGTGTGGACCAGGGGGCCTACAATGAGCAGTTCTTC.

The rearrangement uses TRBV2 and TRBJ1-2, with D tentatively TRBD1 (6 bases). Looked up from germline, CDR1 is SNHLY and CDR2 is FYNNEI. The germline V and J ends were trimmed by 0 bases and 4 bases, with 21 bases remaining between them. The CDR3 extends over 18 amino acids. The CDR3 DNA reads TGTGCCAGCAGTGAAGCGCCCCCCGAACAGGGATATATCTATGGCTACACCTTC. Its translation is CASSEAPPEQGYIYGYTF. Filled out from reference TRBV2 and TRBJ1-2, the complete variable domain reads EPEVTQTPSHQVTQMGQEVILRCVPISNHLYFYWYRQILGQKVEFLVSFYNNEISEKSEIFDDQFSVERPDGSNFTLKIRSTKLEDSAMYFCASSEAPPEQGYIYGYTFGSGTRLTVV.

This chain connects TRBV3-1 (or the pseudogene TRBV3-2) to TRBJ2-2; TRBD1 agrees at 11 bases. V shed 5 bases, J shed 7 bases, and the junction held 3 bases outside the gene matches. The CDR3 length is 14 residues. CDR1 LGHDT and CDR2 YNNKEL come from the germline V gene (reference sequence). The CDR3 protein is CASSAGTGGGELFF. DNA of the CDR3: TGTGCCAGCAGCGCCGGGACAGGGGGCGGGGAGCTGTTTTTT.

This chain joins TRBV12-5 and TRBJ2-1, with D possibly TRBD1 on 6 matching bases. The CDR3 runs to 14 residues. With 1 base removed from V and 9 bases from J, the gap between germline ends came to 13 bases. The germline V gene has CDR1 LGHNT and CDR2 FRNRAP. CDR3 loop: CASGLGTEGGEQFF. CDR3 DNA sequence: TGTGCTAGTGGTTTGGGGACAGAAGGTGGTGAGCAGTTCTTC.

CDR3 loop: CASSPGGTYNEQFF. The CDR3 nucleotides are TGTGCCAGCAGCCCGGGGGGAACCTACAATGAGCAGTTCTTC. This sequence joins TRBV6-6 and TRBJ2-1; 7 bases are a match to TRBD2. V shed 6 bases, J shed 2 bases, and the junction held 4 bases outside the gene matches. Germline V gene sequence: CDR1 MNHNY, CDR2 SVGAGI (reference sequence). The CDR3 length is 14 residues.

The V gene is TRBV19, the J gene TRBJ1-4; D remains ambiguous. Germline CDR1 is LNHDA and CDR2 is SQIVND (reference sequence). Between the trimmed V and J ends, which lost 5 bases and 2 bases, there was a span of 12 bases. This CDR3 comprises 15 residues. The CDR3 coding sequence is TGTGCCAGTAGTGCCCGTGCGGGGACTAATGAAAAACTGTTTTTT. It translates to CASSARAGTNEKLFF.

V and J are TRBV6-6 and TRBJ2-2; 8 bases map to TRBD2. V lost 2 bases, J lost 5 bases, and 7 bases stayed unmatched. The germline CDR1 and CDR2 sequences are MNHNY and SVGAGI (reference sequence). CDR3 length equals 16 residues. DNA of the CDR3: TGTGCCAGCAGTTACGGTGGGTCTAGCGGGACCGGGGAGCTGTTTTTT. Encoded protein: CASSYGGSSGTGELFF.

The V and J genes are TRBV6-5 and TRBJ1-3, with D perhaps matching TRBD1 (5 bases). V was clipped by 5 bases and J by 0 bases, with 11 bases between them. The CDR3 is 15 amino acids. Germline values: CDR1 MNHEY, CDR2 SVGAGI. The CDR3 DNA sequence: TGTGCCAGCAGTCCAGCGGGGCTCTCTGGAAACACCATATATTTT. Protein product: CASSPAGLSGNTIYF.

This clone was seen more than once but under ten times. The chain recombines TRBV7-6 with TRBJ2-5, with TRBD2 identical over 13 bases. Unmatched junction bases numbered 6, after V lost 4 bases and J lost 1 base. The CDR3 runs 17 residues. Germline CDR1 SGHVS, CDR2 FNYEAQ. The CDR3 DNA reads TGTGCCAGCAGCTATCCGGGACTAGCGGGATCCCAAGAGACCCAGTACTTC. It yields the protein CASSYPGLAGSQETQYF.